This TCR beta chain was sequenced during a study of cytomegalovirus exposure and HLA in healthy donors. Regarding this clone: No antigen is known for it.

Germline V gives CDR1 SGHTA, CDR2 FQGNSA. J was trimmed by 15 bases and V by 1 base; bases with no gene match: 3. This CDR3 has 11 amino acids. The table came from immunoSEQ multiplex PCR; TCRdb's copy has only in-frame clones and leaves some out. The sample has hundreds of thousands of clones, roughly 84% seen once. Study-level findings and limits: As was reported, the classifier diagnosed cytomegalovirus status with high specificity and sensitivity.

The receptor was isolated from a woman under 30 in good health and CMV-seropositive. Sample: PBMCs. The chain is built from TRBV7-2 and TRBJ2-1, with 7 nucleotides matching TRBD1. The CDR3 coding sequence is TGTGCCAGCAGCTTAGGACAGGGCTGGTTCTTC. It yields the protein CASSLGQGWFF.